This T cell receptor (beta chain) was profiled in a study of vaccination and CD4 T cells after COVID-19. Study-wide context: The study enrolled six male and four female convalescents, two of whom were Hispanic. Overlapping SARS-CoV-2, HCoV-NL63, HCoV-OC43 and HCoV-229E spike peptides stimulated the cells. Findings and caveats of the study: Post-infection sampling omitted early timepoints and covered relatively few convalescent patients.

Germline CDR1 MNHEY, CDR2 SMNVEV (reference sequence). J gave up 0 bases and V 6 bases, and 5 bases lay outside the gene matches. The CDR3 loop spans 15 amino acids. Treatment in this sample: approximately nine-day PBMC culture with coronavirus spike peptide pools or control peptides (ViraFEST assay). Per-well cultures of 1.5 million to 2.5 million PBMCs received around 10 IU/ml IL-2 and approximately 9.4 ug/ml peptide pools. With the Oncomine TCR Beta short-read assay, DNA from cultured CD4+ T cells was sequenced. MiXCR was run by TCRdb on the PCR reads, yielding one entry per CDR3 protein. The data show about 20,000 distinct CDR3 sequences, roughly 50% seen once. On this clonotype itself: Its antigen is not known.

This TCR came from a human donor who had recovered from COVID-19. The chain carries TRBV27 and TRBJ1-5; 7 bases line up with TRBD1. The sequenced sample was CD4+ T cells from blood, cultured in vitro. DNA of the CDR3: TGTGCCAGCAGCCTCAGGGGGTTTAGCAATCAGCCCCAGCATTTT. Encoded protein: CASSLRGFSNQPQHF.